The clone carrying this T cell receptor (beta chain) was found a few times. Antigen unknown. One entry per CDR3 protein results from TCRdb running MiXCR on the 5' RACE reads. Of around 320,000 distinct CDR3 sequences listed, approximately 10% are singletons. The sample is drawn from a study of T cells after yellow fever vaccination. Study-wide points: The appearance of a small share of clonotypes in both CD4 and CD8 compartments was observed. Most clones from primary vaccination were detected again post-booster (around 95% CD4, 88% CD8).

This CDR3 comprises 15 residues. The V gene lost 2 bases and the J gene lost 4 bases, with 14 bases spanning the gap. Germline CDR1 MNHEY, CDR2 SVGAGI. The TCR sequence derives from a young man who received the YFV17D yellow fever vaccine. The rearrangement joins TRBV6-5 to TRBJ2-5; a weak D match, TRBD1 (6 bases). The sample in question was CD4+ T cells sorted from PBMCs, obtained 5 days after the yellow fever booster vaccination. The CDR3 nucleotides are TGTGCCAGCAGTTACGCCGGGACACTGGGAGAGACCCAGTACTTC. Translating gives CASSYAGTLGETQYF.